This T cell receptor beta chain is drawn from a study of OX40 agonist ivuxolimab in advanced cancers. Sequenced by immunoSEQ multiplex PCR; TCRdb stores in-frame clones only, minus some. The profile shows roughly 75,000 clones, around 89% of them singletons. The CDR3 runs to 15 residues. CDR1 MGHRA and CDR2 YSYEKL come from the germline V gene. Trimming removed 2 bases at V and 3 bases at J, with 13 bases between. The starting material was CD4+ or CD8+ T cells sorted from blood, obtained in a trial of the OX40 agonist ivuxolimab. The chain employs TRBV4-1 and TRBJ1-2, with D possibly being TRBD1 (5 bases). The receptor comes from an adult with an advanced solid tumor such as melanoma, head and neck, liver or kidney cancer. CDR3 nucleotide sequence: TGCGCCAGCAGCCAACAACAGACAGAGCACTATGGCTACACCTTC. It specifies CASSQQQTEHYGYTF.